The T cell receptor beta chain described here comes from a study of T cell responses to AZD1222 COVID-19 vaccine. General study results and limits: Spike-specific TCR depth and breadth grew after two AZD1222 doses. Seropositive at baseline were only six or seven AZD1222 recipients.

The CDR3 runs 18 residues. The germline V gene has CDR1 SGHTS and CDR2 YDEGEE. The V gene lost 0 bases and the J gene lost 3 bases, with 18 bases spanning the gap. Sequencing used immunoSEQ multiplex PCR; TCRdb keeps in-frame clones, though not all of them. The sample shows over 100,000 clones, approximately 91% of them seen only once. Turning to this clone: Antigen specificity is unknown.

The input for sequencing was peripheral blood, taken on day 0 of AZD1222 vaccination. This sequence was found in an adult in good health. The chain carries TRBV5-8 and TRBJ2-2, with a weak D call TRBD2 (6 bases). The chain's CDR3 is CASSLAGLYWEDTGELFF. For the CDR3, the DNA is TGTGCCAGCAGCTTGGCCGGTCTCTACTGGGAGGACACCGGGGAGCTGTTTTTT.